The 5 T cell receptor beta chains reported below all come from one sample, sequenced in a study of T cell responses to AZD1222 COVID-19 vaccine. TCRdb's copy holds only in-frame clones and misses some; the assay was immunoSEQ multiplex PCR. Here the sample spans 120,000 to 150,000 clones, 93% being singletons. This specimen consisted of peripheral blood, obtained on day 0 of AZD1222 vaccination. All receptors come from an adult in good health.

The rearrangement links TRBV5-6 to TRBJ1-3; D might be TRBD1 (5 bases). The V and J ends lost 4 bases and 4 bases respectively, with 12 bases between them. This CDR3 comprises 14 residues. The germline CDR1 and CDR2 sequences are SGHDT and YYEEEE. CDR3 in amino acids: CASSRPGQGNTIYF. DNA for the CDR3: TGTGCCAGCAGCCGGCCGGGGCAGGGAAACACCATATATTTT.

As to this clone: One junction end does not reproduce the germline sequence, and a read error may be involved. The J gene is TRBJ2-1, the V gene TRBV7-6; 10 nucleotides align to TRBD2. CDR3 length: 15 residues. Germline V gene data show CDR1 as SGHVS and CDR2 as FNYEAQ. The CDR3 coding sequence is TGTGCCAGCAGCCTAGCGGGAGCGGGATACAATGAGCAGTTCTTC. This translates into CASSLAGAGYNEQFF. Based on the CDR3 plus reference TRBV7-6 and TRBJ2-1, the full variable domain is GAGVSQSPRYKVTKRGQDVALRCDPISGHVSLYWYRQALGQGPEFLTYFNYEAQQDKSGLPNDRFSAERPEGSISTLTIQRTEQRDSAMYRCASSLAGAGYNEQFFGPGTRLTVL.

J is TRBJ2-7 and V is TRBV20-1, with no clear D. Trimming removed 3 bases from V and 5 bases from J, with 23 bases in between. The germline CDR1 and CDR2 sequences are DFQATT and SNEGSKA (reference sequence). The CDR3 is 16 amino acids. The DNA for the CDR3 is TGCAGTGCTAGTGCGGAACGGTGGCGGAATCAGAACGAGCAGTACTTC. As protein: CSASAERWRNQNEQYF.

A note on this clone: At the DNA level, this CDR3 is encoded by other sequences in the same sample as well. The chain has TRBV7-9 and TRBJ1-1; maybe TRBD1 (6 bases). CDR3 length: 16 residues. Germline loops: CDR1 SEHNR, CDR2 FQNEAQ (reference sequence). V lost 0 bases and J lost 2, with 13 bases in between. Here the CDR3 reads CASSLALAGVNTEAFF. The CDR3 bases are TGTGCCAGCAGCTTAGCCCTGGCAGGGGTAAACACTGAAGCTTTCTTT. The whole variable domain, remainder taken from reference TRBV7-9 and TRBJ1-1, is DTGVSQNPRHKITKRGQNVTFRCDPISEHNRLYWYRQTLGQGPEFLTYFQNEAQLEKSRLLSDRFSAERPKGSFSTLEIQRTEQGDSAMYLCASSLALAGVNTEAFFGQGTRLTVV.

The chain carries TRBV7-9 and TRBJ1-2, with D uncertain. Trimming left V 5 bases short and J 2 bases short, with 12 bases between. The CDR3 totals 14 residues. CDR1 is SEHNR and CDR2 is FQNEAQ in the germline V gene (reference sequence). The CDR3 coding sequence is TGTGCCAGCAGCATCCTGTCTGTGAACTATGGCTACACCTTC. It is translated as CASSILSVNYGYTF.